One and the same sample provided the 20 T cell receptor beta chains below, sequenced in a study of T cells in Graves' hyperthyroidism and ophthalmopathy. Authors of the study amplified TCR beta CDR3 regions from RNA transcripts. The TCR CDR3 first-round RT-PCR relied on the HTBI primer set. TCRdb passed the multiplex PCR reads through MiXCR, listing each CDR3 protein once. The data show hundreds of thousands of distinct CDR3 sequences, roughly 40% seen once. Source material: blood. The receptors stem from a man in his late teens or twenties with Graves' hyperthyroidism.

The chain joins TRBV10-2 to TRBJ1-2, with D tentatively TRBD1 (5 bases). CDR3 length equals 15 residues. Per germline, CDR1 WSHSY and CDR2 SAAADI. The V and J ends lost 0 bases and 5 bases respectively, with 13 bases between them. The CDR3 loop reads CASSESTGGIYGYTF. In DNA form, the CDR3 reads TGCGCCAGCAGTGAGTCAACAGGAGGGATTTATGGCTACACCTTC.

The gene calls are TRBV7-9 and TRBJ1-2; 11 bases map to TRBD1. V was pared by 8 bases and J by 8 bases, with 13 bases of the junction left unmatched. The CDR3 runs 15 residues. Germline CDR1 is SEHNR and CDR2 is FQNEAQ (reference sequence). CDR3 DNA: TGTGCCAGCTCACCAGGGACGGACAGGGGGCTAGGCTACACCTTC. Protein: CASSPGTDRGLGYTF.

The CDR3 sequence is CASSEYPGQIYGYTF. The CDR3 DNA sequence: TGTGCCAGCAGTGAATACCCGGGACAAATCTATGGCTACACCTTC. The chain links TRBV12-3 or TRBV12-4 to TRBJ1-2; D is perhaps TRBD1 (6 bases). Trimming removed 5 bases at V and 4 bases at J, with 17 bases between. The CDR3 spans 15 residues.

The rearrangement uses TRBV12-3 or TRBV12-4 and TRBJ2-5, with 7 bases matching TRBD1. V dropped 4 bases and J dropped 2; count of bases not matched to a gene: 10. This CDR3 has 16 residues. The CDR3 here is CASSSDRDEGQETQYF. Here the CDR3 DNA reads TGTGCCAGCAGTTCCGACAGGGACGAGGGTCAAGAGACCCAGTACTTC.

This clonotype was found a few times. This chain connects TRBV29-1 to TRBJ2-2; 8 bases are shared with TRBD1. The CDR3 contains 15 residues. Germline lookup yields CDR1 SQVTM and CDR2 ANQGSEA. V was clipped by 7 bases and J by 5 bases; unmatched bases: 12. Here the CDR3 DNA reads TGCAGCGGAGAGGGCCAGGGGGCGGGAACCGGGGAGCTGTTTTTT. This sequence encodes CSGEGQGAGTGELFF.

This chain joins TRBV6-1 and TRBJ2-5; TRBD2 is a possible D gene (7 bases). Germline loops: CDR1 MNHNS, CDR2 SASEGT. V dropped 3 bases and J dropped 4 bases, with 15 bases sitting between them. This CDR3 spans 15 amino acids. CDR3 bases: TGTGCCAGCAGTGACCCAAGGGGAGGGGGAGAGACCCAGTACTTC. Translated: CASSDPRGGGETQYF.

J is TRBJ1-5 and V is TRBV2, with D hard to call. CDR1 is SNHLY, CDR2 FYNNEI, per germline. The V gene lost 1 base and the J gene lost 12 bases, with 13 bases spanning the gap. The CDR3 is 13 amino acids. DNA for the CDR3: TGTGCCAGCAGTGAAGGAGACGGGCAGGTCCAGCATTTT. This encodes CASSEGDGQVQHF.

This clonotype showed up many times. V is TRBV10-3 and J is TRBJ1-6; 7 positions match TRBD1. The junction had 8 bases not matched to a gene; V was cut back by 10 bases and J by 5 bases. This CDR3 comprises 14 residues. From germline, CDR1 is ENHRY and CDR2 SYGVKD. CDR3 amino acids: CATLVDRNNSPLHF. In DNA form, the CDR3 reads TGTGCCACCCTGGTGGACAGGAATAATTCACCCCTCCACTTT.

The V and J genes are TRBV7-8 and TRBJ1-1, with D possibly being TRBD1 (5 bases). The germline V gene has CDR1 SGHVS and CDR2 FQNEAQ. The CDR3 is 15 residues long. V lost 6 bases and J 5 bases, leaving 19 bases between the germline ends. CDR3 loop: CASRRGEALRTEAFF. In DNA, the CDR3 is TGTGCCAGCAGGCGGGGGGAGGCACTGAGGACTGAAGCTTTCTTT.

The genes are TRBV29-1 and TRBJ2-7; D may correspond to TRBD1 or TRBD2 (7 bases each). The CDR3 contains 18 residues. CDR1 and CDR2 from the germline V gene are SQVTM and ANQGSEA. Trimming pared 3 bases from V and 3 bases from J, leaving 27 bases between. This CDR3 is CSVDRNGNQGEGHYEQYF. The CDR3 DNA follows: TGCAGCGTTGATAGGAACGGAAATCAGGGGGAGGGCCACTACGAGCAGTACTTC.

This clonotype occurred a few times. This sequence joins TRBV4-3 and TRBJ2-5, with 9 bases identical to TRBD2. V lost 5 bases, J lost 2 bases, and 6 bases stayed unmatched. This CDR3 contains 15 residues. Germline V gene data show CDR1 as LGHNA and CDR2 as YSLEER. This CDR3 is CASSVRTSAQETQYF. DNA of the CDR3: TGCGCCAGCAGCGTTCGGACTAGCGCACAAGAGACCCAGTACTTC.

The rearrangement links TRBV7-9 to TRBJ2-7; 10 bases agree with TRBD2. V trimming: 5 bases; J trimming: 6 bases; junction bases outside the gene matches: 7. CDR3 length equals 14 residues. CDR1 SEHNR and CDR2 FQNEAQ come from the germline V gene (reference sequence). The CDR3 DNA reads TGTGCCAGCAGCCCTAAGGGACTAGCGACCGAGCAGTACTTC. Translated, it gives CASSPKGLATEQYF. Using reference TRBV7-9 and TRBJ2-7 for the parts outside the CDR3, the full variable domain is DTGVSQNPRHKITKRGQNVTFRCDPISEHNRLYWYRQTLGQGPEFLTYFQNEAQLEKSRLLSDRFSAERPKGSFSTLEIQRTEQGDSAMYLCASSPKGLATEQYFGPGTRLTVT.

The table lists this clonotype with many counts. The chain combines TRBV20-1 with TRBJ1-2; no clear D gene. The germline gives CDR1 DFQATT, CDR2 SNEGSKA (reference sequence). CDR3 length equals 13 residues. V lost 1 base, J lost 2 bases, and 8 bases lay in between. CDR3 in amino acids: CSARGQNNYGYTF. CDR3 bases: TGCAGTGCTAGAGGTCAGAACAACTATGGCTACACCTTC.

CDR3 in amino acids: CASSWAGKTGELFF. CDR3 in DNA: TGTGCCAGCAGTTGGGCAGGGAAGACCGGGGAGCTGTTTTTT. The rearrangement joins TRBV28 to TRBJ2-2, with D possibly matching TRBD1 (5 bases). Germline V gene data show CDR1 as MDHEN and CDR2 as SYDVKM. The V end lost 4 bases, the J end lost 5 bases, and 11 bases lay between the germline ends. The CDR3 extends over 14 amino acids.

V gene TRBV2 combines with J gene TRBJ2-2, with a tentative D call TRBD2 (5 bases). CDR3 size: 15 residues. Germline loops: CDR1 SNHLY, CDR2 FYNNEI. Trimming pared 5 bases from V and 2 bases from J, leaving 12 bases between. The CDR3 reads CASSYSRANTGELFF. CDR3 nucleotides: TGTGCCAGCAGTTACTCGAGGGCAAACACCGGGGAGCTGTTTTTT.

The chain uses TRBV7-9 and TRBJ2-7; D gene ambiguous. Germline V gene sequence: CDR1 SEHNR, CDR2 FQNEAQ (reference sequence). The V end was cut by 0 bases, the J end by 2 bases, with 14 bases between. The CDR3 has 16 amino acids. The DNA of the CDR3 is TGTGCCAGCAGCTTAGCCTTTGGAAGACCAGCCTACGAGCAGTACTTC. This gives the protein CASSLAFGRPAYEQYF.

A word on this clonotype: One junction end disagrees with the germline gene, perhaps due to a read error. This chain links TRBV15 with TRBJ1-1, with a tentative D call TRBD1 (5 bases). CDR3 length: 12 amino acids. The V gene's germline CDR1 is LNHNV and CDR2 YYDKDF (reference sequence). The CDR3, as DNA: TGTGTCGCCAGCTCCCGAGCGGGGGACCCAATCTTT. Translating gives CVASSRAGDPIF.

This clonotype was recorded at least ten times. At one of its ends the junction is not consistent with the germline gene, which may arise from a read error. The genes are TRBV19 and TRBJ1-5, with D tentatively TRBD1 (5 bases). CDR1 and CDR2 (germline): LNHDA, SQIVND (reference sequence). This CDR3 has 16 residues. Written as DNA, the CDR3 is TGTGCCAGTAGTCCCAATGGGTGGCAGGGCAACCAGCCCCAGCATTTT. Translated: CASSPNGWQGNQPQHF.

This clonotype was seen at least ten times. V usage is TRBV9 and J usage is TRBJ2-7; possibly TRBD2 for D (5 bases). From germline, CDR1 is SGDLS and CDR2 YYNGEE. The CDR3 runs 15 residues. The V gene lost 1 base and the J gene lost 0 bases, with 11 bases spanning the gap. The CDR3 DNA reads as TGTGCCAGCAGCGTACGGGATAGCGTCTCCTACGAGCAGTACTTC. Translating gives CASSVRDSVSYEQYF.

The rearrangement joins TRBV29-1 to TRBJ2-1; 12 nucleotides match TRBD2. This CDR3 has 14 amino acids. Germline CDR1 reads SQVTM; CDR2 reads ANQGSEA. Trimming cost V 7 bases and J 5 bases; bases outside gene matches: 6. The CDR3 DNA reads TGCAGCGCCAGACTAGCGGGGGTGCACAATGAGCAGTTCTTC. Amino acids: CSARLAGVHNEQFF.